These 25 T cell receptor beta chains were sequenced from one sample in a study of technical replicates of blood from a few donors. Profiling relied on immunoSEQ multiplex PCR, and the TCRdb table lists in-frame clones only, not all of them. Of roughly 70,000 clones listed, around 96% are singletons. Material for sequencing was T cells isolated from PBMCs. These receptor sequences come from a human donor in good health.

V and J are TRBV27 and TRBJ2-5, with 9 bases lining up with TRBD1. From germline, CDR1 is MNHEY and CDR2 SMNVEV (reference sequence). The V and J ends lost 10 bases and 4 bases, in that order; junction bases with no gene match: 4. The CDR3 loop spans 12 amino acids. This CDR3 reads CAKQGARETQYF. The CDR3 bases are TGTGCCAAACAGGGGGCTAGAGAGACCCAGTACTTC.

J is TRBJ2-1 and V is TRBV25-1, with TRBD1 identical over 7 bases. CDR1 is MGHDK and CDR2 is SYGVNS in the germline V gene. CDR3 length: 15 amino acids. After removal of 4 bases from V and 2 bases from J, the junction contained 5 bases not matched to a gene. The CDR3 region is CASSVTGQPYNEQFF. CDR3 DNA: TGTGCCAGCAGTGTTACGGGACAGCCCTACAATGAGCAGTTCTTC.

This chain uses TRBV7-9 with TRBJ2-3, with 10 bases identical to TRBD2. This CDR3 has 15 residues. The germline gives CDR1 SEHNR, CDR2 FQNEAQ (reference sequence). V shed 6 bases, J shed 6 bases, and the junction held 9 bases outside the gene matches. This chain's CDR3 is CASRRYSGRFDTQYF. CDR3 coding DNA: TGTGCCAGCAGGAGGTATAGCGGGAGGTTCGATACGCAGTATTTT.

CDR3 protein: CASSLLAGLFQETQYF. In nucleotides, the CDR3 is TGTGCCAGCAGTTTGTTGGCGGGGCTATTCCAAGAGACCCAGTACTTC. The V gene is TRBV27, the J gene TRBJ2-5; tentatively, D is TRBD2 (6 bases). CDR3 length: 16 amino acids. V gave up 3 bases and J gave up 1 base, with 15 bases separating them. In germline, CDR1 is MNHEY, CDR2 SMNVEV (reference sequence).

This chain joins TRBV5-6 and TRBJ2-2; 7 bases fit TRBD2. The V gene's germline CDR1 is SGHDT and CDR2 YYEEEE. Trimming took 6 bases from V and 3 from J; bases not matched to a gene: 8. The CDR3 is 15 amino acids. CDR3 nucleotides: TGTGCCAGCACCATTGTGGGGGGGGACACCGGGGAGCTGTTTTTT. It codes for CASTIVGGDTGELFF.

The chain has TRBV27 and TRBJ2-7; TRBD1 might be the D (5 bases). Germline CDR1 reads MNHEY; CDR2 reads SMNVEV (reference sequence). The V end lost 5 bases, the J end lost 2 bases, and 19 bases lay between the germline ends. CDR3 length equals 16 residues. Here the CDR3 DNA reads TGTGCCAGCAGTCCCTCGGTAGGGGAAGACGCCTACGAGCAGTACTTC. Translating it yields CASSPSVGEDAYEQYF.

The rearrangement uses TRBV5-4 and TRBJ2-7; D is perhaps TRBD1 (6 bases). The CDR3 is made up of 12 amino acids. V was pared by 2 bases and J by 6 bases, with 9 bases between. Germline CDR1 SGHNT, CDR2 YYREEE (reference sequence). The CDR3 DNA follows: TGTGCCAGCAGCTTACAGGGAGCCGAGCAGTACTTC. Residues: CASSLQGAEQYF.

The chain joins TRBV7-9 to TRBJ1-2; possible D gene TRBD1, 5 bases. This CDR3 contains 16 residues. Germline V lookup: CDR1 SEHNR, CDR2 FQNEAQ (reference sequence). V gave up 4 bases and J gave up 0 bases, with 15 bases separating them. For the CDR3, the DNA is TGTGCCAGCAGCTCGACAGAGCCCTCTACTAACTATGGCTACACCTTC. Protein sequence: CASSSTEPSTNYGYTF.

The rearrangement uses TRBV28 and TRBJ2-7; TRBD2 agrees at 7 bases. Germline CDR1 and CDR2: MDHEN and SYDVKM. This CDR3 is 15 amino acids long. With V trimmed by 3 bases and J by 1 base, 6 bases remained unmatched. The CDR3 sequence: CASSLRAGNSYEQYF. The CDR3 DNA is TGTGCCAGCAGTTTGAGAGCGGGGAATTCCTACGAGCAGTACTTC.

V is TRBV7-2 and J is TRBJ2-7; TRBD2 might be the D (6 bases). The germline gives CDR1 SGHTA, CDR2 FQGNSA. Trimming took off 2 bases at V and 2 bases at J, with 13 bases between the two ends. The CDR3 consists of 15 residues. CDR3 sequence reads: CASSLRGGDPYEQYF. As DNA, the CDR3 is TGTGCCAGCAGCTTACGGGGCGGGGATCCCTACGAGCAGTACTTC.

The CDR3 is CASSPYGSSGNTIYF. The CDR3 DNA reads as TGTGCCAGCAGCCCTTACGGGAGCTCTGGAAACACCATATATTTT. The chain combines TRBV14 with TRBJ1-3; D gene unclear. The CDR3 is 15 residues long. Per germline, CDR1 SGHDN and CDR2 FVKESK. V was cut by 4 bases and J by 0 bases, with 10 bases left in between. The complete variable domain, with remaining parts taken from reference TRBV14 and TRBJ1-3, reads EAGVTQFPSHSVIEKGQTVTLRCDPISGHDNLYWYRRVMGKEIKFLLHFVKESKQDESGMPNNRFLAERTGGTYSTLKVQPAELEDSGVYFCASSPYGSSGNTIYFGEGSWLTVV.

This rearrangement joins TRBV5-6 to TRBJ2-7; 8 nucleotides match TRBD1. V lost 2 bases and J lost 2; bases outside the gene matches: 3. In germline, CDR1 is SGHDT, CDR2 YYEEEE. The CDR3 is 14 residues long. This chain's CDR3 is CASSFGTGTYEQYF. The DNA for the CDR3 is TGTGCCAGCAGCTTCGGGACAGGCACCTACGAGCAGTACTTC.

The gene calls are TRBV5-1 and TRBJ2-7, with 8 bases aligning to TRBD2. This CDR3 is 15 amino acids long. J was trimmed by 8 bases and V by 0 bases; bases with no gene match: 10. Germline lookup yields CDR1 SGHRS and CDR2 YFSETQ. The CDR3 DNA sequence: TGCGCCAGCAGCTTGGATGTTGGTCGGGAGGGTAAGCAGTACTTC. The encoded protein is CASSLDVGREGKQYF.

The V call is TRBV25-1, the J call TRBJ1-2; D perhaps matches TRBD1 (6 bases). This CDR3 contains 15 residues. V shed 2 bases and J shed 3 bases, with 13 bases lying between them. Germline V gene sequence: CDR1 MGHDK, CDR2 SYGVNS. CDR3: CASSEHGQQYYGYTF. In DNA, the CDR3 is TGTGCCAGCAGTGAACACGGACAGCAATACTATGGCTACACCTTC.

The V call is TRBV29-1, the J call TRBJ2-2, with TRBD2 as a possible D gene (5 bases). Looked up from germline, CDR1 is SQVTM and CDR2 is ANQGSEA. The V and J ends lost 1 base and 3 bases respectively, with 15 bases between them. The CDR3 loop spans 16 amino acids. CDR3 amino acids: CSVEGAGIGDTGELFF. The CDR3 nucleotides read TGCAGCGTTGAAGGGGCGGGTATCGGAGACACCGGGGAGCTGTTTTTT.

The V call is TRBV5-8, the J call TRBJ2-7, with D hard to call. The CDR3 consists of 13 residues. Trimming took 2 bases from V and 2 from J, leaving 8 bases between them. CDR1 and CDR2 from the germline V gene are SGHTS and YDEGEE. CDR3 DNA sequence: TGTGCCAGCAGCTTCCGAGGTCCCTACGAGCAGTACTTC. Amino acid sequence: CASSFRGPYEQYF.

CDR3 region: CASSLGQGAQPQHF. The CDR3 DNA reads TGTGCCAGCAGCCTAGGACAGGGGGCTCAGCCCCAGCATTTT. The chain employs TRBV7-8 and TRBJ1-5; TRBD1 matches 11 bases. The germline gives CDR1 SGHVS, CDR2 FQNEAQ. V dropped 5 bases and J dropped 6; count of bases not matched to a gene: 3. This CDR3 contains 14 residues.

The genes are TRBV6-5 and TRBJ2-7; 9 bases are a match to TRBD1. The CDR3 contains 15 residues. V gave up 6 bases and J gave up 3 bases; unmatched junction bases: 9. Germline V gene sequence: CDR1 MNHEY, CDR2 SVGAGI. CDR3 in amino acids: CASRESDRGNYEQYF. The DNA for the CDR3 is TGTGCCAGCAGAGAGAGCGACAGGGGGAACTACGAGCAGTACTTC.

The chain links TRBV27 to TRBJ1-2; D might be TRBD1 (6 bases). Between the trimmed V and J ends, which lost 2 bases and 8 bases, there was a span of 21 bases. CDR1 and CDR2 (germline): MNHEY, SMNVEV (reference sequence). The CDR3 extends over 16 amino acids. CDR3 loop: CASSLAHREIFGGYTF. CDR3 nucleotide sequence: TGTGCCAGCAGTTTAGCTCACAGGGAGATTTTTGGGGGCTACACCTTC.

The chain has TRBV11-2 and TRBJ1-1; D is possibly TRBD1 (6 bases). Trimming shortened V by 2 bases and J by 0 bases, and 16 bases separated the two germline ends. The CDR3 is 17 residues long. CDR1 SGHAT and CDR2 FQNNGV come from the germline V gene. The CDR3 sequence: CASSLTDSRAMNTEAFF. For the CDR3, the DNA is TGTGCCAGCAGCTTAACGGACAGTCGAGCTATGAACACTGAAGCTTTCTTT.

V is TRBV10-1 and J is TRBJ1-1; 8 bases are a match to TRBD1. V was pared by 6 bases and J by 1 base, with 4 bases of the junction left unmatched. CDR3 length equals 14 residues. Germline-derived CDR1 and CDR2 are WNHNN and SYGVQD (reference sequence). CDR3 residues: CASSRDRPNTEAFF. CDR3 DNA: TGCGCCAGCAGCCGGGACAGGCCGAACACTGAAGCTTTCTTT.

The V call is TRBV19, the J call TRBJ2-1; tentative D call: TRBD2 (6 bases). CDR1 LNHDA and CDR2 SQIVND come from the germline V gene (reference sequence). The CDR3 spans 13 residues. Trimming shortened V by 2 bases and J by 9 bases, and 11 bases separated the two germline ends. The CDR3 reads CASSITAGSEQFF. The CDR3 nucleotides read TGTGCCAGTAGTATAACGGCGGGAAGTGAGCAGTTCTTC. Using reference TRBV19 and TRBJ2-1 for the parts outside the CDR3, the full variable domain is DGGITQSPKYLFRKEGQNVTLSCEQNLNHDAMYWYRQDPGQGLRLIYYSQIVNDFQKGDIAEGYSVSREKKESFPLTVTSAQKNPTAFYLCASSITAGSEQFFGPGTRLTVL.

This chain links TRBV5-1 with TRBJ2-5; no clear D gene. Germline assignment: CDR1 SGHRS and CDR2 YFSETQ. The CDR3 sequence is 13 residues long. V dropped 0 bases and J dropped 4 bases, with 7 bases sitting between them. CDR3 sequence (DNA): TGCGCCAGCAGCTTGGGAGAGGTAGAGACCCAGTACTTC. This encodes CASSLGEVETQYF.

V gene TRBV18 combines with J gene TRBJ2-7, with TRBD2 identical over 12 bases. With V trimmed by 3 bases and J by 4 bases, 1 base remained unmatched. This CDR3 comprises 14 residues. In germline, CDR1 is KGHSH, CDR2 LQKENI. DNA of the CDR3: TGTGCCAGCTCACCGGGGACTAGCGGGTACGAGCAGTACTTC. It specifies CASSPGTSGYEQYF.

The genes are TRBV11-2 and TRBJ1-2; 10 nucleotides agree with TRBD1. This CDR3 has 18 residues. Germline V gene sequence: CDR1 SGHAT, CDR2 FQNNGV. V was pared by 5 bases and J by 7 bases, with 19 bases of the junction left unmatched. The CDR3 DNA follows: TGTGCCAGCAGCAGTGGTCCCGGGACAGGGGAAGCCTGGGGTGGCTACACCTTC. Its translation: CASSSGPGTGEAWGGYTF.